This is a list of T cell receptor beta chains from one sample in a study of T cell responses to AZD1222 COVID-19 vaccine. Measured with immunoSEQ multiplex PCR; TCRdb has only the in-frame clones, and not every one. Of about 64,000 clones listed, around nine tenths are singletons. The material was peripheral blood, obtained 28 days after the second dose of the MenACWY control vaccine. All receptors derive from an adult who received the MenACWY meningococcal vaccine as a control. The CDR3 runs from the conserved cysteine through the conserved F or W. A D gene is named only where the DNA matches it firmly. Clone sizes are given selectively: once, few, many, or a class where the clone is expanded.

j_gene | d_gene | v_gene | abundance | len | CDR3nt | CDR3aa
TRBJ2-2 | TRBD2 | TRBV24-1 | . | 14 | TGTGCCACTAGTCGGACGGGAGGGACCGGGGAGCTGTTTTTT | CATSRTGGTGELFF
TRBJ2-7 | . | TRBV19 | . | 12 | TGTGCCAGTAGCTCGGGGACAAGGGAGCAGTACTTC | CASSSGTREQYF
TRBJ2-1 | TRBD2 | TRBV6-5 | . | 14 | TGTGCCGGGGGAAGTAGCGGGAGTATTCGGGAGCAGTTCTTC | CAGGSSGSIREQFF
TRBJ1-5 | . | TRBV2 | . | 16 | TGTGCCAGCAGAACCCTGGCGGGGGGGGACAATCAGCCCCAGCATTTT | CASRTLAGGDNQPQHF
TRBJ1-3 | . | TRBV2 | . | 14 | TGTGCCAGCAAGGGGGGATCCTCTGGAAACACCATATATTTT | CASKGGSSGNTIYF
TRBJ2-5 | TRBD2 | TRBV18 | . | 17 | TGTGCCAGCTCACCCCCGGGGGTGTGGGGGGGCCAAGAGACCCAGTACTTC | CASSPPGVWGGQETQYF
TRBJ2-7 | . | TRBV6-5 | . | 11 | TGTGCCTCAGGTGGGGGCCACGAGCAGTACTTC | CASGGGHEQYF
TRBJ1-4 | TRBD1 | TRBV5-5 | . | 14 | TGTGCCAGCAGCTCCGGGACAGGGCGTGAAAAACTGTTTTTT | CASSSGTGREKLFF
TRBJ1-5 | TRBD1 | TRBV19 | . | 17 | TGTGCCAGTAGTATACCAGGACAGGGTTGGAGCAATCAGCCCCAGCATTTT | CASSIPGQGWSNQPQHF
TRBJ2-3 | TRBD2 | TRBV4-1 | few | 15 | TGCGCCAGCAGCCCAGCGGGAGGGCCCTGGGATACGCAGTATTTT | CASSPAGGPWDTQYF
TRBJ1-1 | . | TRBV27 | . | 14 | TGTGCCAGCAGTTCCAATTTGCCGAACACTGAAGCTTTCTTT | CASSSNLPNTEAFF
TRBJ1-2 | . | TRBV6-4 | . | 12 | TGTGCCAGCACCCCACGGGCTTGGGGCTACACCTTC | CASTPRAWGYTF
TRBJ2-7 | . | TRBV27 | . | 13 | TGTGCCAGCAGCCTTGGGACACTCTACGAGCAGTACTTC | CASSLGTLYEQYF
TRBJ1-1 | TRBD1 | TRBV4-1 | . | 15 | TGCGCCAGCAGCCAGGCGACAGGGCATAACACTGAAGCTTTCTTT | CASSQATGHNTEAFF
TRBJ1-5 | . | TRBV7-9 | . | 14 | TGTGCCAGCAGCTTCGGAACAGGTAGTATGCCCCAGCATTTT | CASSFGTGSMPQHF
TRBJ2-7 | TRBD2 | TRBV5-1 | . | 14 | TGCGCCAGCAGCTCGGCGGGAGGCTCCTACGAGCAGTACTTC | CASSSAGGSYEQYF
TRBJ2-7 | TRBD1 | TRBV12-3/TRBV12-4 | . | 13 | TGTGCCAGCAGGCCGGGACAGGGCGTCGAGCAGTACTTC | CASRPGQGVEQYF
TRBJ2-6 | TRBD1 | TRBV15 | . | 16 | TGTGCCACCCGCCGACAGGGTCGGTGGGGGGCCAACGTCCTGACTTTC | CATRRQGRWGANVLTF
TRBJ2-5 | . | TRBV30 | . | 14 | TGTGCCTGGAGTCGACAGTGGGGACAAGAGACCCAGTACTTC | CAWSRQWGQETQYF
TRBJ2-6 | . | TRBV5-1 | . | 12 | TGCGCCAGGGTACTTGGGGCCAACGTCCTGACTTTC | CARVLGANVLTF
TRBJ2-5 | . | TRBV7-6 | . | 16 | TGTGCCAGCAGCAAAGCTCCGGGCGTTAGCGCAGAGACCCAGTACTTC | CASSKAPGVSAETQYF
TRBJ1-2 | . | TRBV5-1 | . | 14 | TGCGCCAGCAGCCTTAGGGCAGCCGCCTATGGCTACACCTTC | CASSLRAAAYGYTF
TRBJ2-3 | . | TRBV6-5 | . | 12 | TGTGCCAGCAGTAGACAATCAGATACGCAGTATTTT | CASSRQSDTQYF
TRBJ2-2 | . | TRBV28 | . | 15 | TGTGCCAGCAGTCCCAATAGCGGGAACACCGGGGAGCTGTTTTTT | CASSPNSGNTGELFF
TRBJ2-7 | TRBD2 | TRBV10-1 | . | 13 | TGCGCCAGCAGCCTAGCGGGAACCAACGAGCAGTACTTC | CASSLAGTNEQYF
TRBJ2-3 | . | TRBV6-5 | . | 14 | TGTGCCAGCAGGGACTGGGCGGGCACAGATACGCAGTATTTT | CASRDWAGTDTQYF
TRBJ1-3 | . | TRBV7-2 | . | 16 | TGTGCCAGCAGCGCCCCAGGGAGAGGGTCTGGAAACACCATATATTTT | CASSAPGRGSGNTIYF
TRBJ1-4 | . | TRBV4-1 | . | 18 | TGCGCCAGCAGCCCCCGACGGAGTCCCCCAACAACTAATGAAAAACTGTTTTTT | CASSPRRSPPTTNEKLFF
TRBJ2-7 | . | TRBV30 | . | 12 | TGTGCCTGGAGTTCAGGGATATACGAGCAGTACTTC | CAWSSGIYEQYF